This TCR beta chain was identified in a study of T cell clonality in common variable immunodeficiency. Overall study results and limits: CVID patient heterogeneity limited repertoire-clinical complication correlations. CVID subjects showed higher TCRbeta clonality than healthy controls. In common variable immunodeficiency, TCR beta chains reportedly carried fewer deletions and N-nucleotide insertions.

Produced via immunoSEQ multiplex PCR; TCRdb's table is partial and in-frame only. The sample shows approximately 38,000 clones, none of them appearing just once. CVID subjects were neither ill nor on immunomodulatory or immunosuppressive medication at sampling. Losses at the gene ends were 9 bases for V and 2 bases for J; bases not matched to a gene: 6. The CDR3 loop spans 14 amino acids. Germline loops: CDR1 SNHLY, CDR2 FYNNEI. As concerns this clone: Its antigen is still unknown. From the germline J gene comes the end of the CDR3, since the read stops 3 residues before it.

Specimen: peripheral blood mononuclear cells. This rearrangement joins TRBV2 to TRBJ2-2, with 7 bases fitting TRBD1. The origin of this receptor is a human donor with common variable immunodeficiency. This CDR3 reads CASTTGSNTGELFF. CDR3 bases read: TGTGCCAGTACGACAGGGTCTAACACCGGGGAG.